The next 13 T cell receptor beta chains were all read from a single sample in a study of cytomegalovirus exposure and HLA in healthy donors. Amplification used 60 Vbeta primers and 13 Jbeta primers. TCRdb's table, derived via immunoSEQ multiplex PCR, lists solely in-frame clones and lacks some. The sample lists 150,000 to 200,000 clones, 80% occurring once. Sequencing used PBMCs. These receptors came from a woman between 50 and 59 years old in good health and CMV-seropositive.

The CDR3 DNA is TGTGCCAGCAGCCCGGGACAGGGAGGCGAGCAGTACTTC. Its protein is CASSPGQGGEQYF. The chain links TRBV6-6 to TRBJ2-7; 9 bases are a match to TRBD1. The CDR3 is 13 residues long. Germline V gives CDR1 MNHNY, CDR2 SVGAGI (reference sequence). V lost 6 bases and J lost 6; bases outside the gene matches: 6.

The chain couples TRBV11-3 to TRBJ2-1, with 8 bases fitting TRBD2. Germline lookup yields CDR1 SGHNT and CDR2 YENEEA. V was pared by 4 bases and J by 7 bases, with 12 bases of the junction left unmatched. The CDR3 totals 16 residues. The CDR3 bases are TGTGCCAGCAGCTACGGACCGGGAGGGCCGGGGAATGAGCAGTTCTTC. Protein sequence: CASSYGPGGPGNEQFF.

The chain joins TRBV18 to TRBJ1-1, with a tentative D call TRBD1 (5 bases). Germline values: CDR1 KGHSH, CDR2 LQKENI. This CDR3 has 13 residues. Trimming left V 4 bases short and J 5 bases short, with 11 bases between. DNA for the CDR3: TGTGCCAGCTCACAACAGGAGAATACTGAAGCTTTCTTT. Residues: CASSQQENTEAFF.

The chain combines TRBV13 with TRBJ1-2, with TRBD1 identical over 10 bases. The germline CDR1 and CDR2 sequences are PRHDT and FYEKMQ (reference sequence). V lost 3 bases, J lost 7 bases, and 5 bases stayed unmatched. The CDR3 covers 14 residues. CDR3 sequence reads: CASSLDRGGGGYTF. CDR3 bases: TGTGCCAGCAGCTTGGACAGGGGGGGTGGTGGCTACACCTTC.

J is TRBJ1-2 and V is TRBV6-5; D not resolved. The V end was cut by 9 bases, the J end by 4 bases, with 12 bases between. Germline V gene data show CDR1 as MNHEY and CDR2 as SVGAGI. The CDR3 is made up of 12 amino acids. The CDR3 loop reads CASSFRGYGYTF. The CDR3 DNA is TGTGCCAGTTCATTCCGGGGCTATGGCTACACCTTC.

This clone appeared once. The chain carries TRBV18 and TRBJ2-7, with 12 bases fitting TRBD2. J lost 6 bases, V lost 3 bases, and 6 bases had no gene match. This CDR3 is built from 15 residues. Germline CDR1 is KGHSH and CDR2 is LQKENI. The CDR3 nucleotides read TGTGCCAGCTCACCCATCCTAGCGGGGGGGGGCGAGCAGTACTTC. Its protein is CASSPILAGGGEQYF.

The V call is TRBV7-9, the J call TRBJ1-4, with D unresolved. Trimming took 3 bases from V and 5 from J, leaving 7 bases between them. The CDR3 spans 13 residues. Germline V gene sequence: CDR1 SEHNR, CDR2 FQNEAQ (reference sequence). In nucleotides, the CDR3 is TGTGCCAGCAGCTTTCTCAGAAATGAAAAACTGTTTTTT. Translating it yields CASSFLRNEKLFF. Combining the CDR3 with reference TRBV7-9 and TRBJ1-4 gives the whole variable domain DTGVSQNPRHKITKRGQNVTFRCDPISEHNRLYWYRQTLGQGPEFLTYFQNEAQLEKSRLLSDRFSAERPKGSFSTLEIQRTEQGDSAMYLCASSFLRNEKLFFGSGTQLSVL.

A few counts support this clone. This chain uses TRBV1 with TRBJ2-7; no DNA check was done on the table's D call, TRBD1. TRBV1 is deemed a pseudogene. This CDR3 comprises 13 residues. The CDR3 spells CTSKDKQVYEQYF. DNA for the CDR3: TGCACCTCAAAGGACAAACAAGTCTACGAGCAGTACTTC.

This chain links TRBV30 with TRBJ2-5; D possibly corresponds to TRBD1 (5 bases). The J call is uncertain, as TRBJ2-7 better fits the DNA end. Germline assignment: CDR1 GTSNPN and CDR2 SVGIG (reference sequence). This CDR3 has 14 amino acids. CDR3 bases: TGTGCCTGGAGGGCCGTAGGGGCCTCCTACGAGCAGTACTTC. Translated, it gives CAWRAVGASYEQYF.

In this sample, this clone turned up a few times. The chain recombines TRBV5-1 with TRBJ2-1; 11 nucleotides line up with TRBD2. Germline V gene data show CDR1 as SGHRS and CDR2 as YFSETQ. This CDR3 is 15 amino acids long. J lost 9 bases, V lost 0 bases, and 5 bases had no gene match. CDR3 bases: TGCGCCAGCAGCTTGGTAGCGGGAGGGTCGGGTGAGCAGTTCTTC. Its translation: CASSLVAGGSGEQFF.

The CDR3, as DNA: TGTGCCAGCTCAGGGGACAGGAGAAACACCGGGGAGCTGTTTTTT. Amino acids: CASSGDRRNTGELFF. The chain links TRBV6-1 to TRBJ2-2; the match to TRBD1 covers 8 bases. V shed 8 bases and J 2 bases; nucleotides not matched to a gene: 7. This CDR3 contains 15 residues. CDR1 MNHNS and CDR2 SASEGT come from the germline V gene.

The chain employs TRBV7-2 and TRBJ2-2; 8 bases match TRBD1. From germline, CDR1 is SGHTA and CDR2 FQGNSA. The CDR3 contains 15 residues. Trimming took 5 bases from V and 6 from J; bases not matched to a gene: 8. CDR3 in amino acids: CASSPGTGLPGELFF. CDR3 coding DNA: TGTGCCAGCAGCCCGGGGACAGGTTTGCCCGGGGAGCTGTTTTTT.

This chain connects TRBV5-4 to TRBJ1-1; D is uncertain. CDR1 is SGHNT and CDR2 is YYREEE in the germline V gene (reference sequence). V was clipped by 1 base and J by 5 bases, with 12 bases between them. CDR3 length equals 14 residues. The CDR3 loop is CASSLSRAGTEAFF. CDR3 bases: TGTGCCAGCAGCTTGAGCCGGGCGGGAACTGAAGCTTTCTTT.